The 24 T cell receptor beta chains below come from one sample, sequenced in a study of CD8 T cells in ankylosing spondylitis. Study-level findings and limits: There was a TCR beta motif, made of several highly homologous variants, that appeared characteristic of ankylosing spondylitis blood.

These receptors' antigens are unknown. TCRdb re-called the 5' RACE reads through MiXCR, storing one row per CDR3 protein. The sample lists hundreds of thousands of distinct CDR3 sequences, 10% to 15% occurring once. Sequencing was performed on blood, either unsorted or a sorted T cell fraction (not recorded which). The receptor set was obtained from a male donor with ankylosing spondylitis.

This chain links TRBV4-1 with TRBJ2-7; 10 nucleotides match TRBD1. Germline CDR1 reads MGHRA; CDR2 reads YSYEKL. The CDR3 contains 15 residues. The ends lost 4 bases at V and 7 bases at J; junction bases unmatched: 10. The DNA of the CDR3 is TGCGCCAGCAGCCGGGCGACAGGGGGCTTTGGGGAGCAGTACTTC. Its protein is CASSRATGGFGEQYF.

This clonotype was seen only a few times. The rearrangement joins TRBV20-1 to TRBJ2-1; D remains unclear. Germline CDR1 and CDR2: DFQATT and SNEGSKA (reference sequence). The CDR3 covers 13 residues. The CDR3 nucleotides read TGCTCCGGTGGCGGAAATTCCTACAATGAGCAGTTCTTC. Translation: CSGGGNSYNEQFF.

There are a few counts of this clonotype. This sequence joins TRBV11-2 and TRBJ1-3; D uncertain. V dropped 0 bases and J dropped 0 bases, with 12 bases sitting between them. This CDR3 is 17 amino acids long. CDR1 is SGHAT, CDR2 FQNNGV, per germline. The CDR3 loop reads CASSLEAGWSSGNTIYF. CDR3 bases: TGTGCCAGCAGCTTAGAGGCCGGGTGGAGCTCTGGAAACACCATATATTTT.

This clonotype was detected a few times. The chain has TRBV20-1 and TRBJ1-1; D gene unclear. V lost 6 bases to trimming and J lost 0 bases, with 17 bases between them. The CDR3 sequence is 15 residues long. In germline, CDR1 is DFQATT, CDR2 SNEGSKA (reference sequence). CDR3 sequence reads: CSATGAGNMNTEAFF. Written as DNA, the CDR3 is TGCAGTGCCACGGGTGCCGGTAACATGAACACTGAAGCTTTCTTT.

This clonotype has a count of ten or more. This sequence joins TRBV7-9 and TRBJ2-7; D possibly corresponds to TRBD1 (6 bases). The CDR3 contains 15 residues. The V gene lost 2 bases and the J gene lost 9 bases, with 20 bases spanning the gap. The germline V gene encodes CDR1 SEHNR and CDR2 FQNEAQ (reference sequence). The CDR3 loop reads CASSLRGNRAFRQYV. DNA of the CDR3: TGTGCCAGCAGCTTACGTGGGAACAGGGCCTTTAGGCAGTACGTC.

This clonotype was detected only a few times. This chain connects TRBV9 to TRBJ2-3; D ambiguous. V was clipped by 1 base and J by 6 bases, with 18 bases between them. CDR1 is SGDLS and CDR2 is YYNGEE in the germline V gene. CDR3 length: 16 amino acids. Here the CDR3 DNA reads TGTGCCAGCAGCGTAACACCCGGACCCCATGGGGATACGCAGTATTTT. Amino acids: CASSVTPGPHGDTQYF.

This chain uses TRBV5-1 with TRBJ2-3; 10 bases align to TRBD2. The CDR3 consists of 15 residues. Per the germline V gene, CDR1 is SGHRS and CDR2 is YFSETQ. Trimming at V came to 0 bases and at J to 9 bases, leaving 7 bases not matched to a gene. The CDR3 here is CASSLVVAGGGTQYF. The CDR3 nucleotides are TGCGCCAGCAGCTTGGTCGTAGCGGGAGGTGGAACGCAGTATTTT.

About this clonotype: A single base separates this from a much larger clone, so it may be a read error. V usage is TRBV10-3 and J usage is TRBJ2-1; possibly TRBD1 or TRBD2 for D (5 bases each). Trimming removed 10 bases from V and 8 bases from J, with 18 bases in between. From germline, CDR1 is ENHRY and CDR2 SYGVKD. CDR3 length equals 13 residues. CDR3 nucleotide sequence: TGTGCCACCCTTCAGGGACCGTTAGATGAGCAGTTCTTC. It specifies CATLQGPLDEQFF.

This clonotype was seen only a few times. The rearrangement links TRBV6-1 to TRBJ2-1; D possibly matches TRBD1 or TRBD2 (6 bases each). The CDR3 is 15 residues long. Trimming took off 9 bases at V and 3 bases at J, with 18 bases between the two ends. The germline V gene has CDR1 MNHNS and CDR2 SASEGT. The CDR3 spells CASRGTPKDYNEQFF. Here the CDR3 DNA reads TGTGCCAGTCGCGGGACACCCAAGGACTACAATGAGCAGTTCTTC.

This clonotype showed up many times. The chain has TRBV15 and TRBJ2-1; 9 bases line up with TRBD2. The CDR3 extends over 15 amino acids. The V and J ends lost 7 bases and 2 bases, in that order; junction bases with no gene match: 6. Germline V gene sequence: CDR1 LNHNV, CDR2 YYDKDF (reference sequence). The CDR3 reads CATTGGGRAYNEQFF. In DNA form, the CDR3 reads TGTGCCACCACCGGGGGCGGGAGGGCCTACAATGAGCAGTTCTTC.

The J gene is TRBJ1-2, the V gene TRBV6-1; D perhaps matches TRBD1 (6 bases). The germline CDR1 and CDR2 sequences are MNHNS and SASEGT. This CDR3 spans 14 amino acids. The germline V and J ends were trimmed by 3 bases and 8 bases, with 16 bases remaining between them. CDR3 loop: CASSEDSRAWGYTF. Here the CDR3 DNA reads TGTGCCAGCAGTGAGGACAGCCGGGCATGGGGCTACACCTTC.

The chain couples TRBV20-1 to TRBJ2-2; 9 positions match TRBD1. V shed 3 bases and J 4 bases; nucleotides not matched to a gene: 9. The CDR3 is 16 residues long. CDR1 is DFQATT, CDR2 SNEGSKA, per germline (reference sequence). The CDR3 DNA reads TGCAGTGCTAGTCTGGTGACAGGGGGTGTCACCGGGGAGCTGTTTTTT. Protein product: CSASLVTGGVTGELFF.

This clonotype was counted at least ten times. J is TRBJ1-1 and V is TRBV20-1; D is undetermined. CDR1 is DFQATT and CDR2 is SNEGSKA in the germline V gene (reference sequence). V was trimmed by 4 bases and J by 6 bases, leaving 12 bases between them. The CDR3 loop spans 12 amino acids. For the CDR3, the DNA is TGCAGTGCTAAACGGTTGGTGGCTGAAGCTTTCTTT. This translates into CSAKRLVAEAFF.

This clonotype came up many times. The V and J genes are TRBV20-1 and TRBJ1-2, with 9 bases matching TRBD1. This CDR3 has 15 amino acids. The germline CDR1 and CDR2 sequences are DFQATT and SNEGSKA (reference sequence). V lost 3 bases and J lost 0; bases outside the gene matches: 5. CDR3 protein: CSARGTGKPNYGYTF. CDR3 DNA: TGCAGTGCTAGGGGGACAGGGAAGCCTAACTATGGCTACACCTTC.

This clonotype occurred a few times. The chain couples TRBV6-5 to TRBJ1-5, with TRBD1 matching 8 bases. V shed 2 bases, J shed 6 bases, and the junction held 9 bases outside the gene matches. The CDR3 runs to 16 residues. Germline loops: CDR1 MNHEY, CDR2 SVGAGI. In DNA form, the CDR3 reads TGTGCCAGCAGTTACGTCAGGGGGCTTGGGACTCAGCCCCAGCATTTT. Translation gives CASSYVRGLGTQPQHF.

CDR3 bases: TGTGCCAGCAGCCGGAGAGGAGCGGCCGCGAACACCGGGGAGCTGTTTTTT. It translates to CASSRRGAAANTGELFF. The chain employs TRBV11-2 and TRBJ2-2; maybe TRBD2 (5 bases). The V end was cut by 5 bases, the J end by 0 bases, with 16 bases between. The CDR3 loop spans 17 amino acids. In germline, CDR1 is SGHAT, CDR2 FQNNGV.

The chain recombines TRBV11-2 with TRBJ1-3; no reliable D call. This CDR3 spans 13 amino acids. The ends were cut back, 1 base at V and 5 bases at J, with 6 bases in the middle. CDR1 is SGHAT and CDR2 is FQNNGV in the germline V gene. The CDR3 sequence is CASSLAGRNTIYF. CDR3 DNA sequence: TGTGCCAGCAGCTTAGCGGGTCGAAACACCATATATTTT. Looking up the rest from reference TRBV11-2 and TRBJ1-3 gives the full variable domain: EAGVAQSPRYKIIEKRQSVAFWCNPISGHATLYWYQQILGQGPKLLIQFQNNGVVDDSQLPKDRFSAERLKGVDSTLKIQPAKLEDSAVYLCASSLAGRNTIYFGEGSWLTVV.

The genes are TRBV5-1 and TRBJ2-2; 9 bases align to TRBD1. Looked up from germline, CDR1 is SGHRS and CDR2 is YFSETQ. V lost 0 bases, J lost 3 bases, and 6 bases stayed unmatched. The CDR3 has 17 amino acids. CDR3 in DNA: TGCGCCAGCAGCTTGGAGTGGACAGGGGCTGACACCGGGGAGCTGTTTTTT. This encodes CASSLEWTGADTGELFF.

This clonotype was seen a handful of times. V is TRBV21-1 and J is TRBJ2-1. TRBV21-1 is a recognized pseudogene. The CDR3 is 16 residues long. Written as DNA, the CDR3 is TGTGCCAGCACCCATCCGATCCGATTCTCCTACAAGGAGCAGTTCTTC. This codes for CASTHPIRFSYKEQFF.

The table lists this clonotype with a few counts. The rearrangement joins TRBV5-1 to TRBJ1-3; no clear D gene. Trimming pared 2 bases from V and 0 bases from J, leaving 6 bases between. The CDR3 consists of 14 residues. The germline gives CDR1 SGHRS, CDR2 YFSETQ. CDR3 region: CASSFGDSGNTIYF. Written as DNA, the CDR3 is TGCGCCAGCAGCTTTGGAGACTCTGGAAACACCATATATTTT. Full variable domain (rest looked up from reference TRBV5-1 and TRBJ1-3): KAGVTQTPRYLIKTRGQQVTLSCSPISGHRSVSWYQQTPGQGLQFLFEYFSETQRNKGNFPGRFSGRQFSNSRSEMNVSTLELGDSALYLCASSFGDSGNTIYFGEGSWLTVV.

This clonotype was recorded a few times. The gene calls are TRBV7-9 and TRBJ1-4; no definite D call. The CDR3 totals 12 residues. V was cut by 3 bases and J by 7 bases, with 6 bases left in between. Germline V lookup: CDR1 SEHNR, CDR2 FQNEAQ (reference sequence). The CDR3, as DNA: TGTGCCAGCAGCTTCGGGAGTGAAAAACTGTTTTTT. Protein sequence: CASSFGSEKLFF.

The V gene is TRBV7-9, the J gene TRBJ2-7; D may be TRBD2 (6 bases). Trimming shortened V by 5 bases and J by 0 bases, and 14 bases separated the two germline ends. Germline V gene data show CDR1 as SEHNR and CDR2 as FQNEAQ (reference sequence). CDR3 length equals 15 residues. In nucleotides, the CDR3 is TGTGCCAGCAGCCATCCCGGCGGGGTCTCCTACGAGCAGTACTTC. This codes for CASSHPGGVSYEQYF.

The V gene is TRBV25-1, the J gene TRBJ1-3; D gene ambiguous. Trimming pared 2 bases from V and 0 bases from J, leaving 11 bases between. The germline V gene has CDR1 MGHDK and CDR2 SYGVNS. CDR3 length: 16 residues. The CDR3 DNA reads as TGTGCCAGCAGTGAAGTCTGGGCCTCCTCTGGAAACACCATATATTTT. Residues: CASSEVWASSGNTIYF. The variable domain in full, with the rest retrieved from reference TRBV25-1 and TRBJ1-3, is EADIYQTPRYLVIGTGKKITLECSQTMGHDKMYWYQQDPGMELHLIHYSYGVNSTEKGDLSSESTVSRIRTEHFPLTLESARPSHTSQYLCASSEVWASSGNTIYFGEGSWLTVV.

The V call is TRBV6-1, the J call TRBJ2-3; D is perhaps TRBD2 (6 bases). Between the trimmed V and J ends, which lost 2 bases and 14 bases, there was a span of 23 bases. CDR3 length: 15 residues. Germline loops: CDR1 MNHNS, CDR2 SASEGT. Here the CDR3 reads CASSEWGNSGMFPYF. For the CDR3, the DNA is TGTGCCAGCAGTGAATGGGGGAATAGCGGAATGTTTCCGTATTTT.